The 15 T cell receptor beta chains below come from one sample, sequenced in a study of spatial heterogeneity in lung cancer. From the 5' RACE reads, TCRdb called clonotypes with MiXCR, one entry per CDR3 protein. The sample shows more than 60,000 distinct CDR3 sequences, approximately 8.1% of them seen only once. The time point was: sample taken at primary tumor resection. This specimen consisted of PBMCs, obtained at surgery. Receptors were obtained from a male donor with early-stage non-small cell lung cancer.

About this clonotype: An end of the junction differs from the germline gene, which may be a read error. The chain joins TRBV10-3 to TRBJ1-1; 9 bases line up with TRBD1. This CDR3 has 15 amino acids. Germline-derived CDR1 and CDR2 are ENHRY and SYGVKD. The CDR3 DNA reads as TGTGCCATCAGGAGTACAGGGGGCGAAGGGACTGAAGCTTCCTTT. It encodes CAIRSTGGEGTEASF.

V and J are TRBV27 and TRBJ2-3; TRBD2 aligns across 13 bases. J was trimmed by 5 bases and V by 5 bases; bases with no gene match: 7. This CDR3 has 16 residues. Germline lookup yields CDR1 MNHEY and CDR2 SMNVEV (reference sequence). CDR3 bases: TGTGCCAGCAGTCCGCAGGGACTAGCGGGAAGAGATACGCAGTATTTT. Its protein product is CASSPQGLAGRDTQYF.

This chain joins TRBV20-1 and TRBJ2-7; D remains ambiguous. CDR1 and CDR2 from the germline V gene are DFQATT and SNEGSKA (reference sequence). V was shortened by 4 bases and J by 0 bases, with 13 bases between the two germline ends. CDR3 length: 14 residues. CDR3 sequence: CSATPPTYSYEQYF. The CDR3 nucleotides read TGCAGTGCTACGCCCCCCACATACTCCTACGAGCAGTACTTC.

This clonotype was observed many times. The rearrangement joins TRBV24-1 to TRBJ1-2, with 8 bases identical to TRBD1. V was pared by 3 bases and J by 6 bases, with 8 bases of the junction left unmatched. CDR1 and CDR2 from the germline V gene are KGHDR and SFDVKD. The CDR3 covers 15 residues. The CDR3: CATSDPGRGLDGYTF. DNA of the CDR3: TGTGCCACCAGTGATCCTGGCAGGGGGCTGGATGGCTACACCTTC.

CDR3 loop: CASSTGATEAFF. The DNA for the CDR3 is TGTGCCAGCAGCACAGGGGCCACTGAAGCTTTCTTT. J is TRBJ1-1 and V is TRBV7-9, with 7 bases identical to TRBD1. Germline V CDR1 and CDR2: SEHNR, FQNEAQ (reference sequence). This CDR3 is 12 amino acids long. V lost 5 bases, J lost 4 bases, and 1 base stayed unmatched.

The chain combines TRBV4-1 with TRBJ2-2; 14 nucleotides agree with TRBD2. The V gene's germline CDR1 is MGHRA and CDR2 YSYEKL. Trimming cost V 0 bases and J 4 bases; bases outside gene matches: 13. This CDR3 is built from 21 residues. DNA of the CDR3: TGCGCCAGCAGCCAAGAAGCCGGGACCGGGACTAGCGGGAGTCTCACCGGGGAGCTGTTTTTT. It codes for CASSQEAGTGTSGSLTGELFF.

This clonotype came up a few times. The chain links TRBV3-1 to TRBJ2-1; 7 nucleotides agree with TRBD2. CDR1 is LGHDT, CDR2 YNNKEL, per germline (reference sequence). This CDR3 region has 13 residues. Trimming cost V 8 bases and J 4 bases; bases outside gene matches: 5. CDR3 protein: CASAGEFYNEQFF. CDR3 sequence (DNA): TGTGCCAGCGCGGGGGAGTTTTACAATGAGCAGTTCTTC.

A word on this clonotype: A read error may explain this, as a much larger clone is one base away. The chain employs TRBV20-1 and TRBJ1-2; 10 bases line up with TRBD1. Unmatched junction bases numbered 3, after V lost 0 bases and J lost 8 bases. CDR3 length: 13 amino acids. Germline V gene lookup returns CDR1 DFQATT and CDR2 SNEGSKA (reference sequence). Written as DNA, the CDR3 is TGCAGTGCTAGAGATATGACAGGGGGCGGCTACACCTTC. This encodes CSARDMTGGGYTF.

The chain couples TRBV7-2 to TRBJ1-6; tentatively, D is TRBD1 (5 bases). From germline, CDR1 is SGHTA and CDR2 FQGNSA. CDR3 size: 16 residues. Trimming stripped 2 bases from V and 6 bases from J, with 14 bases between. The DNA for the CDR3 is TGTGCCAGCAGCTTATTTTCGGGACTGACTAATTCACCCCTCCACTTT. It yields the protein CASSLFSGLTNSPLHF.

This clonotype was seen many times. V usage is TRBV10-3 and J usage is TRBJ2-7, with D unclear. V shed 4 bases and J shed 1 base, with 14 bases lying between them. The length of the CDR3 is 15 residues. CDR1 ENHRY and CDR2 SYGVKD come from the germline V gene. The DNA for the CDR3 is TGTGCCATCAGTGTTATAGAATCTTTTTCCTACGAGCAGTACTTC. Encoded protein: CAISVIESFSYEQYF.

V and J are TRBV18 and TRBJ2-7; 10 bases line up with TRBD2. Losses at the gene ends were 3 bases for V and 7 bases for J; bases not matched to a gene: 12. The CDR3 has 16 residues. Germline V gene data show CDR1 as KGHSH and CDR2 as LQKENI. CDR3: CASSPRGAGGPEEQYF. CDR3 bases: TGTGCCAGCTCACCTCGGGGAGCGGGAGGGCCGGAAGAGCAGTACTTC.

This clonotype was seen at least ten times. The V call is TRBV27, the J call TRBJ2-7; TRBD2 agrees at 8 bases. The CDR3 is 15 residues long. V was pared by 0 bases and J by 6 bases, with 7 bases of the junction left unmatched. CDR1 and CDR2 from the germline V gene are MNHEY and SMNVEV (reference sequence). The CDR3 protein is CASSLSGLVGREQYF. Here the CDR3 DNA reads TGTGCCAGCAGTTTATCGGGACTAGTTGGGCGCGAGCAGTACTTC.

This clonotype has ten or more counts. This chain connects TRBV19 to TRBJ2-7; 9 positions match TRBD1. In germline, CDR1 is LNHDA, CDR2 SQIVND (reference sequence). Unmatched junction bases numbered 3, after V lost 6 bases and J lost 0 bases. The CDR3 has 14 amino acids. The CDR3 DNA sequence: TGTGCCAGTAGGCCGGGACAGGGCTCCTACGAGCAGTACTTC. Protein sequence: CASRPGQGSYEQYF.

A word on this clonotype: This may stem from a read error, because a much larger clone lies one nucleotide away. The rearrangement uses TRBV5-1 and TRBJ2-1; the D gene is possibly TRBD1 (5 bases). The CDR3 length is 14 residues. From germline, CDR1 is SGHRS and CDR2 YFSETQ. The CDR3 nucleotides are TGCGTCAGCAGCCCACAGGTATCCTACAATGAGCAGTTCTTC. It yields the protein CVSSPQVSYNEQFF.

This clonotype was seen repeatedly, ten times or more. The rearrangement links TRBV5-1 to TRBJ2-1; 7 bases align to TRBD2. Per the germline V gene, CDR1 is SGHRS and CDR2 is YFSETQ. The trim removed 3 bases at V and 2 bases at J, leaving 5 bases unmatched. The length of the CDR3 is 15 residues. CDR3 in amino acids: CASSYTSATYNEQFF. The CDR3 nucleotides read TGCGCCAGCAGCTACACTAGCGCAACCTACAATGAGCAGTTCTTC. The full variable domain, with the rest looked up from reference TRBV5-1 and TRBJ2-1, is KAGVTQTPRYLIKTRGQQVTLSCSPISGHRSVSWYQQTPGQGLQFLFEYFSETQRNKGNFPGRFSGRQFSNSRSEMNVSTLELGDSALYLCASSYTSATYNEQFFGPGTRLTVL.